This TCR beta chain is drawn from a study of cytomegalovirus exposure and HLA in healthy donors (dated by TCRdb to the late 2010s). Regarding the research as a whole: In an earlier analysis of roughly 590 of the donors, 276 Gb of sequence data and approximately 120 million unique TCR beta sequences from 150 million to 200 million T cells were reported. A separate validation cohort of roughly 110 different subjects was used in addition to the approximately 640-subject first cohort. Of the roughly 400 genotyped donors, roughly 80% fell in the genetic ancestry cluster associated with self-reported Caucasian donors. A later genetic analysis used genome-wide SNP genotypes for about three fifths of the roughly 700 donors, treating that subset as a discovery cohort. To decide whether each TCR beta V gene segment behaved as functional or pseudogenic, an earlier analysis of approximately 590 of the donors relied on high-throughput TCR beta sequencing. The number of typed donors differed by locus: about 620-640 for A, B, C, DRB1 and DQB1; approximately 520 for DQA1; 600 to 610 for DPA1; and some 430 for DPB1. Both class I and class II loci were covered by HLA typing, at four-digit resolution. To predict cytomegalovirus infection status, the study combined high-throughput TCR immunosequencing, statistical association of individual TCRs with disease status, and machine learning. Every repertoire in the discovery cohort had been generated on one and the same sequencing platform. Because of strong linkage in the cohort, five DR-DQ haplotypes were treated as single units for association and clustering. The study was designed to test whether signatures of past pathogen exposure could be identified by cataloging public T cell receptors. The study used immunosequencing to profile the T cell repertoires of 600 to 850 subjects and linked those repertoires to cytomegalovirus serostatus. Rather than using new phenotypic data, the later analysis identified candidate immune exposures from TCR beta sequences and from how often those sequences occurred across donors. Alongside the repertoire data, information on donor age, sex, ethnicity and CMV serostatus was compiled. A later analysis re-analyzed previously published TCR beta repertoires from 650 to 800 donors and added high-resolution HLA genotyping to study TCR occurrence patterns. An early release that covered about 600 HLA-typed donors contained about 290 gigabases of sequencing data and 70 million to 100 million unique TCR sequences. On average, about 240,000 unique TCR beta nucleotide sequences were sequenced per donor among more than 350 genotyped donors of the cohort, with 15% to 20% of those sequences being non-productive.

The research as a whole found: Sequencing depth was assumed to be roughly uniform across donors in the presence/absence analyses, though that assumption may not hold. The cohort was sequenced for TCR beta chains only, and without alpha or paired-chain data the features that could be detected were limited. According to a later analysis, most CMV-associated TCR beta chains appeared to be HLA-restricted, and the HLA associations seemed to be driven largely by CMV exposure. At a false discovery rate of 0.05, a later analysis linked 16,000 or so TCR beta sequences to specific HLA alleles. Because counts were too low, more than 15 rarely observed V segments, including chromosome 9 orphons, were left out of the earlier analysis of 587 of the donors. HLA typing was unavailable for some donors at each locus, so association tests used only the typed subset. Linkage disequilibrium might explain the correlated functional status among segregating V segments, but an unknown experimental factor could not be excluded. Some IMGT-functional V segments, including TRBV6-2 and TRBV6-3, could not be distinguished by the 87-base-pair reads and were therefore excluded. A further reported finding was that TCR beta sequences accurately predicted the HLA-A and HLA-B alleles for most subjects in the first cohort. An earlier analysis of 587 of the donors showed that most TCR beta V segments appeared in productive rearrangements either about 87% or about 30% of the time, which broadly matched IMGT annotations. A later genetic analysis associated a missense DCLRE1C variant with V-gene and J-gene trimming of TCR beta chains, and an independent cohort replicated the association. A later analysis reported that several top co-occurrence clusters appeared linked to parvovirus B19, influenza, CMV and Epstein-Barr virus. Compared with equally common non-associated chains, HLA-associated TCR beta chains in a later analysis were more clonally expanded and had lower generation probabilities. Assigning TCR associations to individual alleles was difficult when HLA alleles, especially DR and DQ, strongly co-occurred. While some public TCRs were present in many individuals, most TCR sequences turned up only very rarely across donors. According to a later analysis, TCR association rates differed among HLA loci, with DRB1 alleles showing the most associated TCRs and HLA-C alleles showing the fewest. A total of fewer than 200 TCR beta chains were listed by the study as associated with cytomegalovirus. The classifier was reported to diagnose cytomegalovirus status with high specificity and sensitivity in both the original and validation cohorts. Three of the identified cytomegalovirus-associated TCR beta chains were confirmed in vitro to be specific for cytomegalovirus antigens. In a later genetic analysis, fewer N-insertions in productive TCRs were reported among donors in an Asian-associated ancestry cluster than the roughly 700-donor mean. A cluster of highly shared sequence variants was judged likely to represent a technical artifact of the sequencing pipeline. The authors suggested that the approach could potentially be generalized to other disease states and immunological phenotypes. Immune exposure information for the cohort was limited to CMV serostatus.

Libraries were constructed by the immunoSEQ multiplex PCR assay. For the multiplex PCR, a mixture combining 60 forward primers for TCR Vbeta segments and 13 reverse primers for TCR Jbeta segments was used. The CDR3 region of rearranged TCR beta genes was amplified from genomic DNA with a multiplex PCR assay. On the Illumina HiSeq System, the amplified TCR beta libraries were sequenced as 87-base-pair reads. Per the original workflow: In a later analysis, tens of millions of unique TCR beta chains were counted across the 500 to 700 repertoires, and approximately 11 million of these chains were shared by at least two donors. Raw reads were error-corrected and collapsed into unique sequences by a nearest-neighbor algorithm in which closely related sequences were merged to remove PCR and sequencing errors. V, D and J gene segments were assigned by aligning CDR3 sequences to IMGT reference sequences. For a sequence to be retained, a match of at least six nucleotides to both a V gene segment and a J gene segment was required. Rearrangements were classified as productive when the CDR3 lacked stop codons and remained in frame with V and J, and all other rearrangements were classified as non-productive. Following IMGT convention, CDR3 was defined as the stretch from the second conserved V-encoded cysteine to the conserved J-encoded phenylalanine. The earlier analysis of about 570 of the donors excluded any sequence lacking an unambiguous match to a single V gene segment. An earlier analysis of a few hundred of the donors called V segments functional above 56.7% productive rearrangements and segregating when the between-donor standard deviation exceeded 5%. A statistical classification framework was built to diagnose cytomegalovirus status from the catalog of TCR beta chain sequences. In a later analysis, V and J genes were assigned by comparing TCR nucleotide sequences against IMGT/GENE-DB human TR gene sequences. Using the TCRdist pipeline, a later analysis assigned CDR3 sequences along with most-parsimonious VDJ recombination scenarios. In a later analysis, each TCR beta chain was defined by its CDR3 amino acid sequence together with its V-gene family, and reads without a unique V-gene family were excluded. In a later analysis, around 600 highly shared, low-generation-probability nucleotide sequences were removed to address suspected cross-contamination and a sequencing artifact. In a later analysis, a clonal expansion index for each public chain was calculated from normalized within-repertoire ranks of inferred template counts. In a later analysis, generation probabilities were computed using a VDJ recombination model fitted to out-of-frame rearrangements, and the results were checked against IGoR. Hypergeometric tests were used in a later analysis to score TCR-TCR, TCR-HLA and TCR-CMV co-occurrence, with a repertoire-size bias correction applied to the TCR pairs. To estimate false discovery rates, a later analysis permuted the HLA or CMV assignments 20 times. In a later analysis, co-occurring TCRs were grouped with DBSCAN, and TCRdist sequence similarity was added when clustering was performed within HLA-allele-positive subsets. Repertoires with fewer than 30,000 or more than 120,000 public chains were left out of co-occurrence clustering, as were four to six repertoires with anomalous nucleotide sharing. Not all clones reach the TCRdb copy of this immuneACCESS table, which keeps in-frame sequences only. Checked studies attribute under half of the gap to unresolved V genes and leave the rest unexplained. That table supplies the V and J calls and clone size; D and trimming were determined from the DNA. This sample gives fewer than 250,000 clones in total; over 70% of them show up just once. Roughly 0.7% of the sample is in the top ten clones.

Regarding this clone: Its antigen remains unidentified. Qualities for individual bases were not recorded, and no much larger clone is one base off.

The cohort comprised several hundred healthy bone marrow donors. All cohort members were sampled while nominally healthy, although unrecorded immune exposures were likely present. The donor was CMV seronegative and belonged to the group of several hundred seronegative cohort members. A peripheral blood sample was collected from each donor, and TCR beta sequencing was performed on peripheral blood mononuclear cells. The Qiagen DNeasy Blood Extraction Kit was used to extract genomic DNA from the blood cell samples. The germline ends are 9 bases apart after V is trimmed by 2 bases and J by 0 bases. Spanning cysteine to phenylalanine, the CDR3 consists of 15 amino acids. Only the CDR3 portion is preserved as DNA: 45 bases, with reading frame beginning at the first base. CDR1 MGHRA and CDR2 YSYEKL were looked up in the germline V gene.

The chain is assembled from TRBV4-1 and TRBJ2-3; the best D guess is TRBD1, with 5 bases matching. The sequence derives from a boy younger than 10 in good health and CMV-seronegative. The sequencing input was PBMCs. In nucleotides, the sequence is TGCGCCAGCAGCCAACGCAGGGCTAGCACAGATACGCAGTATTTT. This codes for CASSQRRASTDTQYF.